This T cell receptor beta chain was documented in a study of cytomegalovirus exposure and HLA in healthy donors. The PCR contained 60 Vbeta and 13 Jbeta primers. Produced via immunoSEQ multiplex PCR; TCRdb's table is partial and in-frame only. This table holds roughly 230,000 clones, about nine tenths found once. The V and J ends lost 5 bases and 6 bases, in that order; junction bases with no gene match: 7. The germline V gene encodes CDR1 MNHEY and CDR2 SVGAGI. CDR3 length: 13 amino acids. The source of this sequence is a girl aged 2 to 10 in good health and CMV-seronegative. The sequencing sample was made of PBMCs. V is TRBV6-5 and J is TRBJ2-7, with 7 bases matching TRBD1. Written as DNA, the CDR3 is TGTGCCAGCAGTGTGGACAGGCGGAGCGAGCAGTACTTC. It codes for CASSVDRRSEQYF.